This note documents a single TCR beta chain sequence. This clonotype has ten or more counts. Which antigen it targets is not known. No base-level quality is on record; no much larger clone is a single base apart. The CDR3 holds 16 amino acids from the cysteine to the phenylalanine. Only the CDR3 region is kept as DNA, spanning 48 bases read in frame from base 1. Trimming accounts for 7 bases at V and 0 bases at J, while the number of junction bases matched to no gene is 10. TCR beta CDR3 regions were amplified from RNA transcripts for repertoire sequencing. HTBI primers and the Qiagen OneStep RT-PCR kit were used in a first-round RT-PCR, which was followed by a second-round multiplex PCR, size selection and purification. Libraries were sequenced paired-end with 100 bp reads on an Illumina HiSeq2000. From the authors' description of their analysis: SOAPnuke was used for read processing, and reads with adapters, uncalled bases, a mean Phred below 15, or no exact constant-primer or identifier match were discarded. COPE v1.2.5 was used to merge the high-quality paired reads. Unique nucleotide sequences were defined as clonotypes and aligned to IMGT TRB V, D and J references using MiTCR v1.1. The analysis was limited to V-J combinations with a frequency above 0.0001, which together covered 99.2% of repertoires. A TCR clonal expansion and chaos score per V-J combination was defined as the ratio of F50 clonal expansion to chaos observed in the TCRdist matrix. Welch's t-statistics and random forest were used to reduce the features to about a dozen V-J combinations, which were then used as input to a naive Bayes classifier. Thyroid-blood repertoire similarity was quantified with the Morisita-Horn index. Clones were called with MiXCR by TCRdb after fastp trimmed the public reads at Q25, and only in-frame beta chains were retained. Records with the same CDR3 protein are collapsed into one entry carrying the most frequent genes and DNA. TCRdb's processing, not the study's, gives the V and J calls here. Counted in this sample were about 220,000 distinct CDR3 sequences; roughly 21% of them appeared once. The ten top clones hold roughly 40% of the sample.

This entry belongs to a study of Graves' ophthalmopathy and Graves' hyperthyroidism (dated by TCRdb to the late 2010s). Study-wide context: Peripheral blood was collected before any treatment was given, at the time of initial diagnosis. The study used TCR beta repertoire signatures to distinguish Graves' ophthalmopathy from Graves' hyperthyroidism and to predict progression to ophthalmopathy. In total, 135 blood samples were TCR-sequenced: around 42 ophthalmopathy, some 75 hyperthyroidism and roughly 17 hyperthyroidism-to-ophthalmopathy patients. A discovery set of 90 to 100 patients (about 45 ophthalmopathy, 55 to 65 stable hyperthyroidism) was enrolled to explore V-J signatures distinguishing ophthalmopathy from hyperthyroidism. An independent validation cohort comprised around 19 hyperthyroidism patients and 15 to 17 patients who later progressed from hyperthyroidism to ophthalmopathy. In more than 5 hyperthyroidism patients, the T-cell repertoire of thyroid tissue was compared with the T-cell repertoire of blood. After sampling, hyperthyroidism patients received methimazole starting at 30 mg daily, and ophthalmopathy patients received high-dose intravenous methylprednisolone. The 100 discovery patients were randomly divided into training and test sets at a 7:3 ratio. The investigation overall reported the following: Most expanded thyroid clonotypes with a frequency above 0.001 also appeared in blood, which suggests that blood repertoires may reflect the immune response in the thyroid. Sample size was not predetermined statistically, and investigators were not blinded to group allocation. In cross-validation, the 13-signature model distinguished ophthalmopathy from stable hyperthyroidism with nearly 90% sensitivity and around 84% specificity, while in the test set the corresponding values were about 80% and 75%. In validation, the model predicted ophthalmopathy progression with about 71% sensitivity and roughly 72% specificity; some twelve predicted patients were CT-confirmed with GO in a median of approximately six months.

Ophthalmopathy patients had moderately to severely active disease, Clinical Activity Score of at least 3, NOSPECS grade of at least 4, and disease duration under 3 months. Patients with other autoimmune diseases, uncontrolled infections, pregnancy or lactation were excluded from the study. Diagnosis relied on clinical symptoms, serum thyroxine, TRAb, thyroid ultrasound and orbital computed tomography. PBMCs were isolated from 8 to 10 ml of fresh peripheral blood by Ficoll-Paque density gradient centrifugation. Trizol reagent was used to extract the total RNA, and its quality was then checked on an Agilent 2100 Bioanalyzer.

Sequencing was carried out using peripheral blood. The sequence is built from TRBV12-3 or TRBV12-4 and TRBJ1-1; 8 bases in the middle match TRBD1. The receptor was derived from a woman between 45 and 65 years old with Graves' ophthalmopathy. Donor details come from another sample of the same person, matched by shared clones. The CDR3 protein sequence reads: CASIPGQGIMNTEAFF. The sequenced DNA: TGTGCCAGCATTCCCGGACAGGGAATAATGAACACTGAAGCTTTCTTT.